The 8 T cell receptor beta chains given below trace back to one sample, sequenced in a study of blood T cell repertoires in COVID-19. Method: immunoSEQ multiplex PCR; TCRdb's copy keeps in-frame clones and lacks some. The repertoire holds 250,000 or so clones, approximately 88% seen once, with over 3.5% in the top ten. Sequenced: PBMCs or T cells enriched from blood (not recorded which). Receptors were obtained from a woman aged 30 to 39 who had been exposed to COVID-19.

The rearrangement joins TRBV30 to TRBJ1-1; a weak D match, TRBD1 (6 bases). The CDR3 covers 15 residues. Germline lookup yields CDR1 GTSNPN and CDR2 SVGIG (reference sequence). Trimming took off 1 base at V and 1 base at J, with 13 bases between the two ends. This CDR3 is CAWSAGTPSNTEAFF. CDR3 DNA sequence: TGTGCCTGGAGTGCGGGGACACCTTCGAACACTGAAGCTTTCTTT.

This clone showed up just a few times. The V call is TRBV5-1, the J call TRBJ2-7, with a weak D call TRBD2 (5 bases). CDR1 SGHRS and CDR2 YFSETQ come from the germline V gene. The CDR3 spans 13 residues. The V end was cut by 7 bases, the J end by 3 bases, with 14 bases between. Here the CDR3 reads CASSRTQGYEQYF. In nucleotides, the CDR3 is TGCGCCAGCTCACGGACTCAAGGCTACGAGCAGTACTTC.

The V and J genes are TRBV24-1 and TRBJ2-1; 11 nucleotides agree with TRBD1. This CDR3 region has 18 residues. The germline CDR1 and CDR2 sequences are KGHDR and SFDVKD. Trimming took 9 bases from V and 5 from J; bases not matched to a gene: 17. The CDR3, as DNA: TGTGCCACCGAGGTAGCGGCGGGCCGGGACAGGGGGGACAATGAGCAGTTCTTC. Translation: CATEVAAGRDRGDNEQFF.

This rearrangement joins TRBV28 to TRBJ2-7; 7 nucleotides line up with TRBD1. This CDR3 comprises 14 residues. The V segment lost 6 bases and the J segment 3 bases; nucleotides outside the gene matches: 8. Germline values: CDR1 MDHEN, CDR2 SYDVKM. The CDR3 protein is CASSQWDSYYEQYF. CDR3 in DNA: TGTGCCAGCAGCCAATGGGACAGTTACTACGAGCAGTACTTC.

The chain joins TRBV9 to TRBJ2-1; 7 bases line up with TRBD2. Germline V gene data show CDR1 as SGDLS and CDR2 as YYNGEE. CDR3 length: 13 amino acids. J gave up 8 bases and V 0 bases, and 2 bases lay outside the gene matches. CDR3: CASSVGEGYEQFF. In nucleotides, the CDR3 is TGTGCCAGCAGCGTAGGGGAGGGGTATGAGCAGTTCTTC.

The V gene is TRBV9, the J gene TRBJ2-1, with 11 bases aligning to TRBD2. V shed 0 bases and J 0 bases; nucleotides not matched to a gene: 5. Germline loops: CDR1 SGDLS, CDR2 YYNGEE. The CDR3 extends over 18 amino acids. CDR3 sequence (DNA): TGTGCCAGCAGCGTAGCTAGCGGGAGGATGAGCTCCTACAATGAGCAGTTCTTC. This sequence encodes CASSVASGRMSSYNEQFF.

The chain is built from TRBV30 and TRBJ2-2, with D perhaps TRBD2 (6 bases). This CDR3 has 11 amino acids. The V gene's germline CDR1 is GTSNPN and CDR2 SVGIG (reference sequence). The CDR3 here is CAVRRAGELFF. Here the CDR3 DNA reads TGTGCTGTGCGGAGGGCCGGGGAGCTGTTTTTT.

The chain carries TRBV15 and TRBJ2-5; the match to TRBD1 covers 8 bases. CDR1 and CDR2 (germline): LNHNV, YYDKDF (reference sequence). CDR3 size: 13 residues. The V and J ends lost 6 bases and 4 bases, in that order; junction bases with no gene match: 4. The CDR3, as DNA: TGTGCCACCAGTGACAGGGGCCGAGAGACCCAGTACTTC. Translation gives CATSDRGRETQYF. Filled out from reference TRBV15 and TRBJ2-5, the complete variable domain reads DAMVIQNPRYQVTQFGKPVTLSCSQTLNHNVMYWYQQKSSQAPKLLFHYYDKDFNNEADTPDNFQSRRPNTSFCFLDIRSPGLGDTAMYLCATSDRGRETQYFGPGTRLLVL.